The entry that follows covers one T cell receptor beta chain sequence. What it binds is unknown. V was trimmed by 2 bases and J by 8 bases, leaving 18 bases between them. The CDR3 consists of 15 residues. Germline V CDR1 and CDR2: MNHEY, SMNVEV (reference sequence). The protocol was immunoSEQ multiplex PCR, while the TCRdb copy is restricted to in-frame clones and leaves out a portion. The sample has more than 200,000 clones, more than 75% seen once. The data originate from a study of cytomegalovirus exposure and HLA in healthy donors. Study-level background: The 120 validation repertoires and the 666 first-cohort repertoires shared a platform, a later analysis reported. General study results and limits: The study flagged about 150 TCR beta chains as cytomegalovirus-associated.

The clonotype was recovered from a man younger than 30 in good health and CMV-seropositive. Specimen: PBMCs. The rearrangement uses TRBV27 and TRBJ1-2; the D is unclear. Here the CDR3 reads CASSLVGPKLEGYTF. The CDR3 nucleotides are TGTGCCAGCAGTTTAGTTGGTCCTAAGCTAGAAGGCTACACCTTC.